The next 17 T cell receptor beta chains were all read from a single sample in a study of shared clonotypes between healthy human individuals (dated by TCRdb to 2020 to 2021). The receptor library was made with the immunoSEQ multiplex PCR assay. TCRdb limited this immuneACCESS table to in-frame rearrangements with V and J called. A share of clones is missing; checked studies link under half to unresolved V genes, and the rest is unexplained. The sample table holds more than 1,200,000 clones, of which less than 99% were seen once. Approximately 0.38% of the sample goes to the ten largest clones. Sequenced: naive CD4+ T cells sorted from blood. The meaning of the sample's cell subset or site label: CD45RA+ positively selected. The source is a man aged 25 to 45 in good health.

The chain joins TRBV7-9 to TRBJ1-2; D gene uncertain. Germline lookup yields CDR1 SEHNR and CDR2 FQNEAQ (reference sequence). The CDR3 sequence is 11 residues long. V shed 8 bases and J shed 5 bases, with 9 bases lying between them. This CDR3 reads CASQTAYGYTF. Here the CDR3 DNA reads TGTGCCAGCCAGACGGCGTATGGCTACACCTTC.

The chain links TRBV7-2 to TRBJ2-2, with a tentative D call TRBD1 (6 bases). The CDR3 sequence is 15 residues long. Between the trimmed V and J ends, which lost 6 bases and 1 base, there was a span of 12 bases. The germline gives CDR1 SGHTA, CDR2 FQGNSA. The CDR3 DNA reads as TGTGCCAGCAGACCTGACAGGTTGAACACCGGGGAGCTGTTTTTT. Its protein product is CASRPDRLNTGELFF.

The chain links TRBV2 to TRBJ2-5; TRBD2 agrees at 7 bases. This CDR3 region has 16 residues. Germline-derived CDR1 and CDR2 are SNHLY and FYNNEI. With 8 bases clipped from V and 5 bases from J, the junction kept 17 bases outside the gene matches. The CDR3, as DNA: TGTGCCAGCCCGAGGGTGGCTAGCGGTGTCACGGAGACCCAGTACTTC. The encoded protein is CASPRVASGVTETQYF.

The chain couples TRBV28 to TRBJ1-2; TRBD1 agrees at 9 bases. V lost 5 bases and J lost 8; bases outside the gene matches: 6. The CDR3 extends over 13 amino acids. CDR1 and CDR2 from the germline V gene are MDHEN and SYDVKM. In DNA, the CDR3 is TGTGCCAGCAGTATACAGGGGGCTAGGGGCTACACCTTC. Translated: CASSIQGARGYTF.

V usage is TRBV9 and J usage is TRBJ2-3; the match to TRBD2 covers 8 bases. After removal of 0 bases from V and 5 bases from J, the junction contained 2 bases not matched to a gene. The CDR3 consists of 14 residues. Per the germline V gene, CDR1 is SGDLS and CDR2 is YYNGEE. The CDR3: CASSVVAGGDTQYF. The CDR3 nucleotides read TGTGCCAGCAGCGTAGTGGCGGGAGGAGATACGCAGTATTTT.

The count of this clone is one. The chain couples TRBV5-1 to TRBJ1-4; 9 bases are a match to TRBD1. The germline V gene has CDR1 SGHRS and CDR2 YFSETQ. V shed 0 bases, J shed 10 bases, and the junction held 4 bases outside the gene matches. The CDR3 has 14 amino acids. In nucleotides, the CDR3 is TGCGCCAGCAGCTTGGGGACAGGGGAAGGAAAACTGTTTTTT. Translated: CASSLGTGEGKLFF. The variable domain in full, with the rest retrieved from reference TRBV5-1 and TRBJ1-4, is KAGVTQTPRYLIKTRGQQVTLSCSPISGHRSVSWYQQTPGQGLQFLFEYFSETQRNKGNFPGRFSGRQFSNSRSEMNVSTLELGDSALYLCASSLGTGEGKLFFGSGTQLSVL.

The chain links TRBV5-4 to TRBJ1-2; TRBD1 aligns across 8 bases. The germline CDR1 and CDR2 sequences are SGHNT and YYREEE (reference sequence). Trimming removed 2 bases from V and 7 bases from J; junction bases left unmatched: 10. The CDR3 has 15 residues. In nucleotides, the CDR3 is TGTGCCAGCAGCTTAATCACCAGGGGGCAGGCTGGCTACACCTTC. This codes for CASSLITRGQAGYTF.

The J gene is TRBJ2-7, the V gene TRBV18, with TRBD1 matching over 7 bases. The germline CDR1 and CDR2 sequences are KGHSH and LQKENI. V gave up 3 bases and J gave up 1 base; unmatched junction bases: 12. This CDR3 region has 17 residues. The CDR3 is CASSPIRGQDISYEQYF. The CDR3 region has the DNA TGTGCCAGCTCACCCATTCGTGGACAGGATATTTCCTACGAGCAGTACTTC.

This clone was found a few times. This sequence joins TRBV30 and TRBJ2-7, with 8 nucleotides matching TRBD1. Trimming removed 5 bases from V and 7 bases from J; junction bases left unmatched: 7. Germline CDR1 reads GTSNPN; CDR2 reads SVGIG (reference sequence). The CDR3 runs to 12 residues. The CDR3 DNA reads TGTGCCTGGTCTCAGGGGGCGGGTGAGCAGTACTTC. This gives the protein CAWSQGAGEQYF. The whole variable domain, filled in from reference TRBV30 and TRBJ2-7, reads SQTIHQWPATLVQPVGSPLSLECTVEGTSNPNLYWYRQAAGRGLQLLFYSVGIGQISSEVPQNLSASRPQDRQFILSSKKLLLSDSGFYLCAWSQGAGEQYFGPGTRLTVT.

The gene calls are TRBV15 and TRBJ2-1; D not resolved. This CDR3 comprises 14 residues. Germline CDR1 reads LNHNV; CDR2 reads YYDKDF (reference sequence). V was clipped by 1 base and J by 8 bases, with 12 bases between them. In DNA, the CDR3 is TGTGCCACCAGCAGAGGGCCCAGGACCCATGAGCAGTTCTTC. Translation: CATSRGPRTHEQFF.

The rearrangement links TRBV19 to TRBJ1-4; D is perhaps TRBD1 (5 bases). The germline CDR1 and CDR2 sequences are LNHDA and SQIVND (reference sequence). Trimming removed 10 bases from V and 1 base from J, with 19 bases in between. The CDR3 is 16 residues long. Here the CDR3 DNA reads TGTGCCACCACAGGCAGCAGGGCGAGAACTAATGAAAAACTGTTTTTT. It encodes CATTGSRARTNEKLFF.

About this clone itself: This specimen includes other DNA sequences encoding the same CDR3. The J gene is TRBJ1-3, the V gene TRBV9; D unclear. Trimming took 0 bases from V and 1 from J, leaving 5 bases between them. Germline CDR1 reads SGDLS; CDR2 reads YYNGEE. This CDR3 spans 14 amino acids. The CDR3 DNA reads TGTGCCAGCAGCGTAGGCGTTTCTGGAAACACCATATATTTT. Its translation: CASSVGVSGNTIYF.

V usage is TRBV5-1 and J usage is TRBJ2-7; 9 nucleotides align to TRBD2. The CDR3 loop spans 16 amino acids. V was pared by 4 bases and J by 4 bases, with 12 bases of the junction left unmatched. Germline CDR1 reads SGHRS; CDR2 reads YFSETQ. In nucleotides, the CDR3 is TGCGCCAGCAGCGCACCGGTACCTAGCGGGACTTACGAGCAGTACTTC. Amino acid sequence: CASSAPVPSGTYEQYF.

The rearrangement joins TRBV11-3 to TRBJ2-1; a possible D gene is TRBD2 (5 bases). Germline CDR1 reads SGHNT; CDR2 reads YENEEA. This CDR3 is built from 15 residues. V was clipped by 6 bases and J by 1 base, with 13 bases between them. The CDR3 is CASSLNEGSYNEQFF. CDR3 bases: TGTGCCAGCAGTCTCAACGAGGGTTCCTACAATGAGCAGTTCTTC.

The chain links TRBV6-5 to TRBJ2-7, with unresolved D. From germline, CDR1 is MNHEY and CDR2 SVGAGI. CDR3 length: 13 amino acids. Trimming cost V 7 bases and J 3 bases, with 13 bases left between them. The CDR3 reads CASTQGGFYEQYF. CDR3 nucleotides: TGTGCCAGCACCCAAGGCGGCTTCTACGAGCAGTACTTC.

The chain recombines TRBV10-1 with TRBJ2-1, with 11 bases lining up with TRBD2. The V gene's germline CDR1 is WNHNN and CDR2 SYGVQD (reference sequence). This CDR3 region has 15 residues. V lost 11 bases and J lost 4; bases outside the gene matches: 10. The CDR3 reads CADRSLAGEYNEQFF. In nucleotides, the CDR3 is TGCGCCGACCGTTCACTAGCGGGAGAGTACAATGAGCAGTTCTTC.

The chain recombines TRBV19 with TRBJ1-5, with D possibly matching TRBD1 (6 bases). In germline, CDR1 is LNHDA, CDR2 SQIVND (reference sequence). The CDR3 totals 15 residues. The V gene lost 6 bases and the J gene lost 0 bases, with 12 bases spanning the gap. As DNA, the CDR3 is TGTGCCAGTAGGACACAGGGAAATAGCAATCAGCCCCAGCATTTT. This codes for CASRTQGNSNQPQHF.